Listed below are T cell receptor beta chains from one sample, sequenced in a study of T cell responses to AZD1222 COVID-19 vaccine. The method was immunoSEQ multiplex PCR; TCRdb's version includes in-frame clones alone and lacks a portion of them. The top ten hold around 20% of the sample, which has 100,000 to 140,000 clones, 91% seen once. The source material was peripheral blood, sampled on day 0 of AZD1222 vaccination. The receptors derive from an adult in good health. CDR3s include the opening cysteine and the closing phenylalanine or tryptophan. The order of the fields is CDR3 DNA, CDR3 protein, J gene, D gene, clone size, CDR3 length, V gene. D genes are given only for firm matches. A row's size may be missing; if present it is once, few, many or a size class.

cdr3_nt: TGTGCCAGCAGCCCCTCTATAGGTGGGGCAGTCCAAGAGACCCAGTACTTC
cdr3_aa: CASSPSIGGAVQETQYF
j_call: TRBJ2-5
d_call: -
clone_size: -
cdr3_length: 17
v_call: TRBV7-9

cdr3_nt: TGCGCCAGCAGCTTTTCGGCGGGGCCCTACGAGCAGTACTTC
cdr3_aa: CASSFSAGPYEQYF
j_call: TRBJ2-7
d_call: -
clone_size: -
cdr3_length: 14
v_call: TRBV5-1

cdr3_nt: TGCGCCAGCAGCTTGGGGATGCTGACCGGTTTGGACACGGGCTATGGCTACACCTTC
cdr3_aa: CASSLGMLTGLDTGYGYTF
j_call: TRBJ1-2
d_call: -
clone_size: -
cdr3_length: 19
v_call: TRBV5-1

cdr3_nt: TGTGCCCATCAAAGGGGGGAGGTTGGTGAGCAGTTCTTC
cdr3_aa: CAHQRGEVGEQFF
j_call: TRBJ2-1
d_call: -
clone_size: few
cdr3_length: 13
v_call: TRBV12-3/TRBV12-4

cdr3_nt: TGTGCCAGCAGTAAAACTAACACCGGGGAGCTGTTTTTT
cdr3_aa: CASSKTNTGELFF
j_call: TRBJ2-2
d_call: -
clone_size: -
cdr3_length: 13
v_call: TRBV12-3/TRBV12-4

cdr3_nt: TGTGCCAGCAGGTTAATAAGTGCGTGGGCCGGGGAGCTGTTTTTT
cdr3_aa: CASRLISAWAGELFF
j_call: TRBJ2-2
d_call: -
clone_size: once
cdr3_length: 15
v_call: TRBV27

cdr3_nt: TGTGCCAGCAGCGAGAGGGAGACCCAGTACTTC
cdr3_aa: CASSERETQYF
j_call: TRBJ2-5
d_call: -
clone_size: -
cdr3_length: 11
v_call: TRBV6-2/TRBV6-3

cdr3_nt: TGTGCCAGCAGACCAACAGGGCGGCACGAGCAGTACTTC
cdr3_aa: CASRPTGRHEQYF
j_call: TRBJ2-7
d_call: -
clone_size: once
cdr3_length: 13
v_call: TRBV12-3/TRBV12-4

cdr3_nt: TGTGCCAGCAGCCGAACTGTTGGGGGCAATCAGCCCCAGCATTTT
cdr3_aa: CASSRTVGGNQPQHF
j_call: TRBJ1-5
d_call: -
clone_size: -
cdr3_length: 15
v_call: TRBV3-1/TRBV3-2

cdr3_nt: TGTGCCAGCAGCATGGGACTAGCCGTGGGCGAGCAGTACTTC
cdr3_aa: CASSMGLAVGEQYF
j_call: TRBJ2-7
d_call: TRBD2
clone_size: -
cdr3_length: 14
v_call: TRBV7-2

cdr3_nt: TGTGCCAGCTCCGAGGGTCCAACGAGAGAGCAGTACTTC
cdr3_aa: CASSEGPTREQYF
j_call: TRBJ2-7
d_call: -
clone_size: -
cdr3_length: 13
v_call: TRBV18

cdr3_nt: TGTGCCAGCTCACCACAAACGTCCGGAGAAAAACTGTTTTTT
cdr3_aa: CASSPQTSGEKLFF
j_call: TRBJ1-4
d_call: -
clone_size: -
cdr3_length: 14
v_call: TRBV18

cdr3_nt: TGCGCCAGCAGCCTCACAAAGTGGAGAGGAACTGAAGCTTTCTTT
cdr3_aa: CASSLTKWRGTEAFF
j_call: TRBJ1-1
d_call: -
clone_size: -
cdr3_length: 15
v_call: TRBV4-3

cdr3_nt: TGTGCCAGCTCACCGTGGACTAGCGGGGGCACAGATACGCAGTATTTT
cdr3_aa: CASSPWTSGGTDTQYF
j_call: TRBJ2-3
d_call: TRBD2
clone_size: -
cdr3_length: 16
v_call: TRBV18

cdr3_nt: TGTGCCAGCAGTTTTGGCACTGAAGCTTTCTTT
cdr3_aa: CASSFGTEAFF
j_call: TRBJ1-1
d_call: -
clone_size: -
cdr3_length: 11
v_call: TRBV12-3/TRBV12-4

cdr3_nt: TGCGCCAGCAGCTTGACAGGAGGTGGTTTTTCTGGAAACACCATATATTTT
cdr3_aa: CASSLTGGGFSGNTIYF
j_call: TRBJ1-3
d_call: -
clone_size: -
cdr3_length: 17
v_call: TRBV5-1

cdr3_nt: TGTGCCAGCAGCTCGACACCCGGGGTTGAAGCTTTCTTT
cdr3_aa: CASSSTPGVEAFF
j_call: TRBJ1-1
d_call: -
clone_size: -
cdr3_length: 13
v_call: TRBV7-2

cdr3_nt: TGCGCCAGCAGCTTGGGACAGCTTAACTATGGCTACACCTTC
cdr3_aa: CASSLGQLNYGYTF
j_call: TRBJ1-2
d_call: -
clone_size: -
cdr3_length: 14
v_call: TRBV5-1

cdr3_nt: TGTGCCAGTAGTCGCCCCGGGACAGGTGATGGCTACACCTTC
cdr3_aa: CASSRPGTGDGYTF
j_call: TRBJ1-2
d_call: TRBD1
clone_size: -
cdr3_length: 14
v_call: TRBV19

cdr3_nt: TGCGCCAGCAGCCAAGATTATCGGGACAGTCTTAACTATGGCTACACCTTC
cdr3_aa: CASSQDYRDSLNYGYTF
j_call: TRBJ1-2
d_call: TRBD1
clone_size: -
cdr3_length: 17
v_call: TRBV4-3

cdr3_nt: TGTGCCAGCAGCCCCCAACTGAGGGGTAAGCAGTACTTC
cdr3_aa: CASSPQLRGKQYF
j_call: TRBJ2-7
d_call: -
clone_size: once
cdr3_length: 13
v_call: TRBV3-1/TRBV3-2

cdr3_nt: TGTGCCAGCAGTTTTCCTACATCCGGGGCTCATCGGAACACCGGGGAGCTGTTTTTT
cdr3_aa: CASSFPTSGAHRNTGELFF
j_call: TRBJ2-2
d_call: -
clone_size: few
cdr3_length: 19
v_call: TRBV6-2/TRBV6-3

cdr3_nt: TGTGCCAGCAGCTTGGCAGGAGGGGCGGGCTATGGCTACACCTTC
cdr3_aa: CASSLAGGAGYGYTF
j_call: TRBJ1-2
d_call: -
clone_size: -
cdr3_length: 15
v_call: TRBV7-8

cdr3_nt: TGTGCCTGGAGCGCAGGGAACTACTATGGCTACACCTTC
cdr3_aa: CAWSAGNYYGYTF
j_call: TRBJ1-2
d_call: -
clone_size: -
cdr3_length: 13
v_call: TRBV30

cdr3_nt: TGTGCCAGCAGCCTAGGACTAGCTCGCACAGATACGCAGTATTTT
cdr3_aa: CASSLGLARTDTQYF
j_call: TRBJ2-3
d_call: TRBD2
clone_size: once
cdr3_length: 15
v_call: TRBV7-3

cdr3_nt: TGTGCCAGCAGTACAGGCCAGGATAGCAATCAGCCCCAGCATTTT
cdr3_aa: CASSTGQDSNQPQHF
j_call: TRBJ1-5
d_call: -
clone_size: once
cdr3_length: 15
v_call: TRBV6-5

cdr3_nt: TGTGCCAGCAGCTTCACAGGGGGGAATTCACCCCTCCACTTT
cdr3_aa: CASSFTGGNSPLHF
j_call: TRBJ1-6
d_call: TRBD1
clone_size: -
cdr3_length: 14
v_call: TRBV7-3

cdr3_nt: TGCGCCAGCAGTGTAAGGGGGGGGGTAAACATTCAGTACTTC
cdr3_aa: CASSVRGGVNIQYF
j_call: TRBJ2-4
d_call: -
clone_size: -
cdr3_length: 14
v_call: TRBV10-2

cdr3_nt: TGTGCCAGCAGCCACCAACTAGTCCTAAAGCCCATTCAGCAGTTCTTC
cdr3_aa: CASSHQLVLKPIQQFF
j_call: TRBJ2-1
d_call: -
clone_size: -
cdr3_length: 16
v_call: TRBV3-1/TRBV3-2

cdr3_nt: TGTGCCAGTACCCCGGACATCTCTGGAAACACCATATATTTT
cdr3_aa: CASTPDISGNTIYF
j_call: TRBJ1-3
d_call: -
clone_size: -
cdr3_length: 14
v_call: TRBV19

cdr3_nt: TGTGCCAGCAGCTTTGGGACTAGCGGGGGCGGGGAGACCCAGTACTTC
cdr3_aa: CASSFGTSGGGETQYF
j_call: TRBJ2-5
d_call: TRBD2
clone_size: -
cdr3_length: 16
v_call: TRBV7-9

cdr3_nt: TGTGCCTGGAACTGGGGGATCGGGACTGAAGCTTTCTTT
cdr3_aa: CAWNWGIGTEAFF
j_call: TRBJ1-1
d_call: -
clone_size: once
cdr3_length: 13
v_call: TRBV30

cdr3_nt: TGTGCCAGCAGCTCGACGGGATCCGTAAATGAAAAACTGTTTTTT
cdr3_aa: CASSSTGSVNEKLFF
j_call: TRBJ1-4
d_call: -
clone_size: -
cdr3_length: 15
v_call: TRBV3-1/TRBV3-2

cdr3_nt: TGTGCCAGCAGTGAAGAAATGGGATCCGGCAATCAGCCCCAGCATTTT
cdr3_aa: CASSEEMGSGNQPQHF
j_call: TRBJ1-5
d_call: -
clone_size: -
cdr3_length: 16
v_call: TRBV6-1

cdr3_nt: TGCGCCAGCTCCCCGGACAGGATAAGCTACGAGCAGTACTTC
cdr3_aa: CASSPDRISYEQYF
j_call: TRBJ2-7
d_call: TRBD1
clone_size: -
cdr3_length: 14
v_call: TRBV5-1

cdr3_nt: TGCAGTGCTAGTAGGCCGGGACAGGGCCTCCTGGCTGGCGGCTACACCTTC
cdr3_aa: CSASRPGQGLLAGGYTF
j_call: TRBJ1-2
d_call: TRBD1
clone_size: once
cdr3_length: 17
v_call: TRBV20-1

cdr3_nt: TGTGCCAGCAGCCCGACAGGGGATGGAGGCTACACCTTC
cdr3_aa: CASSPTGDGGYTF
j_call: TRBJ1-2
d_call: TRBD1
clone_size: -
cdr3_length: 13
v_call: TRBV6-6

cdr3_nt: TGTGCCAGCAGCTTAGGGACAGAAAATTCACCCCTCCACTTT
cdr3_aa: CASSLGTENSPLHF
j_call: TRBJ1-6
d_call: -
clone_size: -
cdr3_length: 14
v_call: TRBV7-9

cdr3_nt: TGTGCCAGCAGCCCCACCTGGGGAAACACAGATACGCAGTATTTT
cdr3_aa: CASSPTWGNTDTQYF
j_call: TRBJ2-3
d_call: -
clone_size: -
cdr3_length: 15
v_call: TRBV11-3

cdr3_nt: TGTGCCAGTAGTATAGATTGGTCTTCTCGGGAGACCCAGTACTTC
cdr3_aa: CASSIDWSSRETQYF
j_call: TRBJ2-5
d_call: -
clone_size: -
cdr3_length: 15
v_call: TRBV19

cdr3_nt: TGTGCCAGCAGCCCGGACAGGGGGCCGGTCACTGAAGCTTTCTTT
cdr3_aa: CASSPDRGPVTEAFF
j_call: TRBJ1-1
d_call: TRBD1
clone_size: -
cdr3_length: 15
v_call: TRBV7-9

cdr3_nt: TGTGCCAGCAGTTTAAGGGAGGTTACGCAGTATTTT
cdr3_aa: CASSLREVTQYF
j_call: TRBJ2-3
d_call: -
clone_size: once
cdr3_length: 12
v_call: TRBV12-3/TRBV12-4

cdr3_nt: TGCGCCAGCAGCCAAGGATTAACTAGCGGGGGGGGAGATACGCAGTATTTT
cdr3_aa: CASSQGLTSGGGDTQYF
j_call: TRBJ2-3
d_call: TRBD2
clone_size: once
cdr3_length: 17
v_call: TRBV4-3

cdr3_nt: TGCGCCAGCAGCCAGAACAGGGATATGTTGGCCACTGAAGCTTTCTTT
cdr3_aa: CASSQNRDMLATEAFF
j_call: TRBJ1-1
d_call: -
clone_size: -
cdr3_length: 16
v_call: TRBV5-1

cdr3_nt: TGCGCCAGCAGCCAAGTATATTCTCAGCCCCAGCATTTT
cdr3_aa: CASSQVYSQPQHF
j_call: TRBJ1-5
d_call: -
clone_size: -
cdr3_length: 13
v_call: TRBV4-1

cdr3_nt: TGTGCCAGCAGCCCTCCCGGGCGTCTACCGAACACCGGGGAGCTGTTTTTT
cdr3_aa: CASSPPGRLPNTGELFF
j_call: TRBJ2-2
d_call: -
clone_size: -
cdr3_length: 17
v_call: TRBV11-2

cdr3_nt: TGTGCCAGCAGCTTTGGGACAGGGGATCGCACTGAAGCTTTCTTT
cdr3_aa: CASSFGTGDRTEAFF
j_call: TRBJ1-1
d_call: TRBD1
clone_size: -
cdr3_length: 15
v_call: TRBV11-3

cdr3_nt: TGTGCCAGCAGCTTGGCTATAACGCGCCCTGTGCAGTACTTC
cdr3_aa: CASSLAITRPVQYF
j_call: TRBJ2-7
d_call: -
clone_size: -
cdr3_length: 14
v_call: TRBV5-5

cdr3_nt: TGCAGCGTTGACCCTTCAGGGGGCAACGAGCAGTACTTC
cdr3_aa: CSVDPSGGNEQYF
j_call: TRBJ2-7
d_call: TRBD1
clone_size: -
cdr3_length: 13
v_call: TRBV29-1